This TCR beta chain was obtained from a study of Ad26.COV2.S vaccination and SARS-CoV-2 variants. The CDR3 loop spans 15 amino acids. CDR1 is SGDLS and CDR2 is YYNGEE in the germline V gene. V lost 2 bases and J 4 bases, leaving 13 bases between the germline ends. This clone was observed a single time. Its target is unknown. Sequenced by immunoSEQ multiplex PCR; TCRdb stores in-frame clones only, minus some. Here the sample spans hundreds of thousands of clones, roughly four fifths being singletons. Findings of the study overall: Greater spike-specific TCR breadth was seen in vaccine recipients than in placebo recipients.

This sample's treatment: 15 to 20 received Ad26.COV2.S at low or high dose, single or two shots; several received placebo; per-sample allocation not given. All samples were drawn on day 63, counting from the first vaccine or placebo injection. The sample was peripheral blood, taken in a trial of Ad26.COV2.S vaccine versus placebo. This TCR derives from a person aged 18-65 years who received the Ad26.COV2.S COVID-19 vaccine or a placebo. The chain links TRBV9 to TRBJ1-3; D possibly corresponds to TRBD1 (5 bases). In nucleotides, the CDR3 is TGTGCCAGCAGCGTCGAGGAGGGGAGCGGAAACACCATATATTTT. Its translation is CASSVEEGSGNTIYF. Based on the CDR3 plus reference TRBV9 and TRBJ1-3, the full variable domain is DSGVTQTPKHLITATGQRVTLRCSPRSGDLSVYWYQQSLDQGLQFLIQYYNGEERAKGNILERFSAQQFPDLHSELNLSSLELGDSALYFCASSVEEGSGNTIYFGEGSWLTVV.